Listed here are 5 T cell receptor beta chains from one sample, sequenced in a study of read filtering for tumor transcriptome and immune sequencing. This library used roughly 400 ng RNA and molecular barcoded adaptors spanning alpha/delta and beta/gamma chains. One entry per CDR3 protein, called by TCRdb with MiXCR from the reads. The profile shows 100,000 to 150,000 distinct CDR3 sequences, approximately 13% of them singletons. Input material: a population of CD138-negative cells sorted from bone marrow. These receptors were obtained from a donor aged 40 or over with multiple myeloma.

This clonotype was counted ten times or more. V and J are TRBV4-2 and TRBJ2-1; 11 bases align to TRBD2. Germline CDR1 reads LGHNA; CDR2 reads YNFKEQ. CDR3 size: 17 residues. V was pared by 4 bases and J by 3 bases, with 8 bases of the junction left unmatched. The CDR3, as DNA: TGTGCCAGCAGCCTCACCCTGCTAGCGGGGGGCTACAATGAGCAGTTCTTC. It encodes CASSLTLLAGGYNEQFF.

This clonotype was seen at least ten times. This chain uses TRBV6-1 with TRBJ2-1, with no clear D. The CDR3 spans 12 residues. V was clipped by 2 bases and J by 8 bases, with 7 bases between them. The germline V gene has CDR1 MNHNS and CDR2 SASEGT. CDR3 coding DNA: TGTGCCAGCAGTGAACACCGCTATGAGCAGTTCTTC. Amino acids: CASSEHRYEQFF.

This chain connects TRBV4-2 to TRBJ1-2; D is perhaps TRBD1 (5 bases). The germline CDR1 and CDR2 sequences are LGHNA and YNFKEQ. The CDR3 covers 15 residues. The germline V and J ends were trimmed by 1 base and 8 bases, with 17 bases remaining between them. This CDR3 reads CASSQGADTGGGYTF. The DNA for the CDR3 is TGTGCCAGCAGCCAAGGGGCGGATACTGGGGGAGGCTACACCTTC.

This clonotype was counted many times. V is TRBV5-1 and J is TRBJ2-7; no definite D call. The CDR3 has 12 residues. Trimming removed 4 bases at V and 3 bases at J, with 8 bases between. The germline V gene encodes CDR1 SGHRS and CDR2 YFSETQ. CDR3 sequence: CASSRDNYEQYF. As DNA, the CDR3 is TGCGCCAGCAGCCGAGACAACTACGAGCAGTACTTC.

This clonotype has at least ten counts. DNA for the CDR3: TGTGCCAGCAGTTTTCCGGGGACTCAAGGCTACGAGCAGTACTTC. Translation: CASSFPGTQGYEQYF. The chain combines TRBV12-3 or TRBV12-4 with TRBJ2-7; D may be TRBD2 (6 bases). V shed 3 bases and J shed 3 bases, with 15 bases lying between them. There are 15 residues in the CDR3.